This is a list of T cell receptor beta chains from one sample in a study of CD8 T cells in ankylosing spondylitis. TCRdb reprocessed the 5' RACE reads via MiXCR and lists one record per CDR3 protein. Altogether more than 35,000 distinct CDR3 sequences are present, around 2.9% being singletons, with the ten largest covering roughly 4.4%. Sequencing was done on a sample of blood, either unsorted or a sorted T cell fraction (not recorded which). The source is a male donor with ankylosing spondylitis or in good health (not recorded which). Each CDR3 is given with its conserved first and last residue. Fields, in order: J gene, D gene, clone size, V gene, CDR3 DNA, CDR3 protein. The D gene is left open where the match is weak. Size is stated for part of the rows, as once, few or many counts, or as a class when the clone is expanded.

TRBJ2-1,TRBD2,many,TRBV9,TGTGCCAGCAGCGTAGCAGAAGCGGGAGGGGCGTACAATGAGCAGTTCTTC,CASSVAEAGGAYNEQFF
TRBJ2-1,TRBD1,many,TRBV9,TGTGCCAGCAGCCCCCTTTCGGGGACAGGGTCCTACCGGCAGTTCTTC,CASSPLSGTGSYRQFF
TRBJ1-1,TRBD1,many,TRBV9,TGTGCCAGCAGCGCAACGGGACAGGGTGACACTGAAGCTTTCTTT,CASSATGQGDTEAFF
TRBJ1-1,TRBD1,many,TRBV9,TGTGCCAGCAGCCCGCGCCAGGGGGTGAACACTGAAGCTTTCTTT,CASSPRQGVNTEAFF
TRBJ2-5,TRBD2,many,TRBV9,TGTGCCAGCAGCGTAGATGGCGGGAGGGCAAAGACCCAGTACTTC,CASSVDGGRAKTQYF
TRBJ2-1,.,many,TRBV9,TGTGCCAGCAGCCCCAACTTCGGGACTGAGCAGTTCTTC,CASSPNFGTEQFF
TRBJ2-3,.,many,TRBV9,TGTGCCAGCAGCGTAGCTTCTCGAGGTCGGGGTGCTGATACGCAGTATTTT,CASSVASRGRGADTQYF
TRBJ2-2,TRBD2,many,TRBV9,TGTGCCAGCAGCGAACTTAGCGGGAGGGCTGACGCAGCCGGGGAGCTGTTTTTT,CASSELSGRADAAGELFF
TRBJ1-2,TRBD1,many,TRBV9,TGTGCCAGCAGCGTCGGACAGGGGGCCCGCTACACCTTC,CASSVGQGARYTF
TRBJ2-2,.,many,TRBV9,TGTGCCAGCAGCGTAGTGGGTTCCGGGGAGCTGTTTTTT,CASSVVGSGELFF
TRBJ2-2,TRBD2,many,TRBV28,TGTGCCAGCATTCGGACTAGCGGGGCAAACACCGGGGAGCTGTTTTTT,CASIRTSGANTGELFF
TRBJ2-7,TRBD2,many,TRBV9,TGTGCCAGCAGCGTTGGGGGACTAGCGGGAGGAACGGCCTACGAGCAGTACTTC,CASSVGGLAGGTAYEQYF
TRBJ2-3,TRBD2,many,TRBV9,TGTGCCAGCGGTGGTCGGCGGGAGGGAACAGATACGCAGTATTTT,CASGGRREGTDTQYF
TRBJ1-4,TRBD1,many,TRBV9,TGTGCCAGCAGCGTTCTTGGGACAGTTAATGAAAAACTGTTTTTT,CASSVLGTVNEKLFF
TRBJ2-2,.,many,TRBV9,TGTGCCAGCAGCGTAGTTTACGGCCATTCCGCGAACACCGGGGAGCTGTTTTTT,CASSVVYGHSANTGELFF
TRBJ2-5,.,many,TRBV9,TGTGCCAGCAGCGTAGGAGTAGCGGAAGAGACCCAGTACTTC,CASSVGVAEETQYF
TRBJ2-7,TRBD1,many,TRBV9,TGTGCCAGCAGCAGCCGGACAGGAGACTACGAGCAGTACTTC,CASSSRTGDYEQYF
TRBJ2-3,TRBD2,many,TRBV9,TGTGCCAGCAGCGCCCAGGGACTAGCGGACCCCACAGATACGCAGTATTTT,CASSAQGLADPTDTQYF
TRBJ2-3,.,many,TRBV9,TGTGCCAGCAGCGGCACTAGGAGGGATACGCAGTATTTT,CASSGTRRDTQYF
TRBJ2-3,.,many,TRBV9,TGTGCCAGCAGCAGACAGGAGTGGACGCAGTATTTT,CASSRQEWTQYF
TRBJ2-7,.,many,TRBV9,TGTGCCAGCAGCGTGGACTCATTAAGGGGCGAGCAGTACTTC,CASSVDSLRGEQYF
TRBJ1-1,.,many,TRBV9,TGTGCCAGCAGCGTAGATCTCCAGGGACGGACTGAAGCTTTCTTT,CASSVDLQGRTEAFF
TRBJ2-5,TRBD2,many,TRBV9,TGTGCCAGCAGCGTAGCGGGAGGAGGGTTCCAAGAGACCCAGTACTTC,CASSVAGGGFQETQYF
TRBJ2-5,.,many,TRBV9,TGTGCCAGCAGCGTCGCCCAGGGTGGACAAGAGACCCAGTACTTC,CASSVAQGGQETQYF
TRBJ2-7,TRBD2,many,TRBV9,TGTGCCAGCAGCGTAACGCAGTCCCCCAAAGCGGGAGTTTACGAGCAGTACTTC,CASSVTQSPKAGVYEQYF
TRBJ1-1,.,many,TRBV9,TGTGCCAGCAGCGTAGTAGGGGCGGGAGGATCTGAAGCTTTCTTT,CASSVVGAGGSEAFF
TRBJ2-5,.,many,TRBV9,TGTGCCAGCAGCCCACAGAGCGGACCCCAAGAGACCCAGTACTTC,CASSPQSGPQETQYF
TRBJ2-5,.,many,TRBV9,TGTGCCAGCAGCGGGGGACCAAATAAGTATGAGACCCAGTACTTC,CASSGGPNKYETQYF
TRBJ2-7,TRBD2,many,TRBV9,TGTGCCAGCAGCGTAGGACTAGCGGGAGGTTCTGAGCAGTACTTC,CASSVGLAGGSEQYF
TRBJ1-5,TRBD1,many,TRBV9,TGTGCCAGCAGCGCTACCGGGACAGGGGTAAATCAGCCCCAGCATTTT,CASSATGTGVNQPQHF
TRBJ1-1,.,many,TRBV9,TGTGCCAGCAGCCCTACGGGCGGGTTGAGTGAAGCTTTCTTT,CASSPTGGLSEAFF
TRBJ1-2,.,many,TRBV9,TGTGCCAGCAGCGTAGAGAGCACGGCCCGTCGGGGCTACACCTTC,CASSVESTARRGYTF
TRBJ1-2,.,many,TRBV9,TGTGCCAGCAGCGAGGGGTTGAGAGCAAGGGACTATGGCTACACCTTC,CASSEGLRARDYGYTF
TRBJ2-3,.,many,TRBV9,TGTGCCAGCAGCGGGACAGCATACTCTAGCACAGATACGCAGTATTTT,CASSGTAYSSTDTQYF
TRBJ1-5,.,many,TRBV9,TGTGCCAGCACCTTAGGACCCGACAGGAATCAGCCCCAGCATTTT,CASTLGPDRNQPQHF
TRBJ2-3,.,many,TRBV9,TGTGCCAGCAGCGTAGTTGACGGGAGAACAGATACGCAGTATTTT,CASSVVDGRTDTQYF
TRBJ2-6,.,few,TRBV9,TGTGCCAGCAGCGTAGGAGGGGCTGGGGCCAACGTCCTGACTTTC,CASSVGGAGANVLTF
TRBJ2-1,TRBD1,many,TRBV9,TGTGCCAGCAGCGAAACAGGGGTGGGATTGGGGGAGCAGTTCTTC,CASSETGVGLGEQFF
TRBJ2-1,TRBD2,many,TRBV9,TGTGCCAGCAGCTCCGGACTAGCGGGAGTACATGAGCAGTTCTTC,CASSSGLAGVHEQFF
TRBJ2-2,TRBD2,many,TRBV9,TGTGCCAGCAACCCTAGCGGGAGACCCAACACCGGGGAGCTGTTTTTT,CASNPSGRPNTGELFF
TRBJ2-1,TRBD2,.,TRBV9,TGTGCCAGCAGCCCGGGACTAGCGTTGTTCTTC,CASSPGLALFF
TRBJ2-1,TRBD2,many,TRBV9,TGTGCCAGCAGCGAGGGACTAGCGGGAGTTTTCAATGAGCAGTTCTTC,CASSEGLAGVFNEQFF
TRBJ1-3,TRBD1,many,TRBV9,TGTGCCAGCAGCGCGGGACAGGGTATCCCCAACACCATATATTTT,CASSAGQGIPNTIYF
TRBJ1-1,.,many,TRBV9,TGTGCCAGCAGCTTTGGGGGTCTGAACACTGAAGCTTTCTTT,CASSFGGLNTEAFF
TRBJ2-7,.,many,TRBV9,TGTGCCAGCAGCCTCACCGGCGGGGGCGGCTACGAGCAGTACTTC,CASSLTGGGGYEQYF
TRBJ2-1,TRBD2,many,TRBV9,TGTGCCAGCAGCCGCGGGACTAGCCCCGTCAATGAGCAGTTCTTC,CASSRGTSPVNEQFF
TRBJ2-6,TRBD1,many,TRBV9,TGTGCCAGCAGCGAGGGGACAGGGGTTGGGGCCAACGTCCTGACTTTC,CASSEGTGVGANVLTF
TRBJ2-2,.,many,TRBV9,TGTGCCAGCAGCGTAATGGGGGGATCCGGGGAGCTGTTTTTT,CASSVMGGSGELFF
TRBJ2-5,TRBD1,many,TRBV9,TGTGCCAGCAGCGTAGCAGGGACAGGGATGGAGACCCAGTACTTC,CASSVAGTGMETQYF
TRBJ1-1,.,many,TRBV9,TGTGCCAGCAGCGTAATCTGGAACACTGAAGCTTTCTTT,CASSVIWNTEAFF
TRBJ1-1,.,many,TRBV7-8,TGTGCCAGCAGCTTAATTTACGAATCTCGGGGCGGGAACACTGAAGCTTTCTTT,CASSLIYESRGGNTEAFF
TRBJ1-1,.,many,TRBV9,TGTGCCAGCTCCCGCCACCAGACGGTCGACACTGAAGCTTTCTTT,CASSRHQTVDTEAFF
TRBJ1-1,.,many,TRBV9,TGTGCCAGCAGCGTACTGCAGGGCGAGAACACTGAAGCTTTCTTT,CASSVLQGENTEAFF
TRBJ1-6,.,many,TRBV9,TGTGCCAGCAGCGCGACGACAGACTATAATTCACCCCTCCACTTT,CASSATTDYNSPLHF
TRBJ2-5,.,.,TRBV9,TGTGCCAGCAGCGTAGGGCGGTTCCAAGAGACCCAGTACTTC,CASSVGRFQETQYF
TRBJ2-1,TRBD2,many,TRBV9,TGTGCCAGCAGTCCCCTAGCGGGAGGGAATGAGCAGTTCTTC,CASSPLAGGNEQFF
TRBJ2-1,TRBD2,many,TRBV9,TGTGCCAGCAGCGTAGCGGGCGGGGGCAATGAGCAGTTCTTC,CASSVAGGGNEQFF
TRBJ2-1,.,many,TRBV9,TGTGCCAGCAGCATCGCAGAGGGGCCCTACAATGAGCAGTTCTTC,CASSIAEGPYNEQFF
TRBJ2-3,TRBD1,many,TRBV9,TGTGCCAGCAGGGACAGGGACGGAGATACGCAGTATTTT,CASRDRDGDTQYF
TRBJ1-5,.,many,TRBV9,TGTGCCAGCAGCGAAACAGGGTCCCATCAGCCCCAGCATTTT,CASSETGSHQPQHF